This T cell receptor beta chain is from a study of ipilimumab plus nivolumab after autologous stem cell transplantation. Here immunoSEQ multiplex PCR was the method, and the copy in TCRdb shows in-frame clones only, minus some. The sample includes roughly 20,000 clones, just over 75% of them seen just once. This CDR3 is built from 13 residues. Germline V gene lookup returns CDR1 SQVTM and CDR2 ANQGSEA. With V trimmed by 6 bases and J by 2 bases, 6 bases remained unmatched. Patients got 3 mg/kg IV nivolumab weeks 1, 4, 7, 10, then biweekly through week 26. This rearrangement joins TRBV29-1 to TRBJ2-7, with TRBD2 matching over 8 bases. Source: PBMCs, taken in a trial of ipilimumab plus nivolumab as post-transplant consolidation. This receptor was obtained from a male donor with diffuse large B-cell lymphoma. The CDR3 sequence: CSVVRGAPYEQYF. The CDR3 coding sequence is TGCAGCGTAGTGCGGGGGGCCCCCTACGAGCAGTACTTC.